This TCR beta chain was recovered during a study of T cell clones after liver transplantation (dated by TCRdb to about 2019). A note on the overall study: Samples were obtained from ITN030ST, a randomized trial in which withdrawal of immunosuppression was attempted within 2 years of liver transplantation. Subjects received no induction therapy and standard immunosuppression until randomization at 12-24 months post-transplant. Donor-reactive T cell clones were identified by TCRbeta sequencing following a pre-transplant mixed lymphocyte reaction and were subsequently tracked in post-transplant blood. The studied cohort comprised 8 liver transplant recipients, 3 classified as tolerant and 5 as non-tolerant. Blood samples were collected pre-transplant, pre-randomization before withdrawal, and post-randomization after either full withdrawal or failed withdrawal. Three of the eight recipients were HCV-positive; the others were transplanted for non-autoimmune, non-viral indications. As an antigen-independent comparator for the donor-reactive sequences, third party-reactive TCRbeta sequences from pre-transplant MLRs were identified as well. Tolerance was defined as complete withdrawal of immunosuppression for at least one year without a rise in liver enzymes beyond twice the upper limit of normal. Findings and caveats that apply to the study as a whole: Without allograft tissue specimens, donor-reactive T cells may have migrated into the graft rather than being deleted. A significant post-transplant decrease in circulating donor-reactive CD4 TCRbeta sequences was observed in most of the 8 subjects, irrespective of tolerance or HCV status. Once repertoire turnover was taken into account, donor-reactive detection showed a significant reduction for CD4 in 7 of 8 subjects and for CD8 in 8 of 8. The conclusions were preliminary, being limited by small, heterogeneous patient numbers and by non-standardized post-transplant time points. Low numbers of available donor cells limited the measurable donor-reactive repertoire in a couple of subjects. The decline in donor-reactive sequences exceeded the decline in third party-reactive sequences, suggesting partial antigen-specific deletion that was unrelated to withdrawal success.

High-throughput TCRbeta CDR3 sequencing of frozen genomic DNA was performed by immunoSEQ, with PCR amplification, mapping, bias correction and internal controls included. In the source study's methods: Only productive rearrangements were retained, with each unique TCRbeta sequence defined by its CDR3 nucleotide sequence together with its V and J gene. For classification of a sequence as donor-reactive, at least 5-fold expansion in CFSE-low cells relative to unstimulated pre-transplant cells and a frequency of at least 0.01% were required. Per-subject minimum frequency thresholds, based on the lowest-template unstimulated sample, ensured at least 90% detection power. Jensen-Shannon divergence between the top 1000 TCRbeta sequences post- versus pre-transplant served as the measure of repertoire turnover. Two-sided Fisher's exact tests were used to test for changes in how often donor-reactive sequences were detected. TCRdb took this table from immuneACCESS and kept in-frame rearrangements with V and J called. Such tables lack part of the clones; where checked against another copy, unresolved V genes explain under half of the gap, and the rest is unexplained. V and J calls and clone size are as listed in that table; D and trimming were resolved from the DNA. The sample table lists 99,000 or so clones, more than 75% of them with a count of one. Around 0.94% of the sample goes to the ten largest clones.

In light of the paper, this sample's time point label describes: pre-transplant. Unstimulated PBMCs, after thawing, were stained for CD3, CD4 and CD8 and then FACS-sorted into CD3+CD4+ and CD3+CD8+ populations. All 8 studied subjects were randomized to immunosuppression withdrawal. The Qiagen DNeasy Blood and Tissue Kit was used to isolate genomic DNA. Of note for this clone: Its antigen is still unknown. No base quality values were provided; no much bigger clone lies one nucleotide off.

The receptor comes from a human donor who received a liver transplant. Here the sequenced sample was CD4+ T cells from blood, taken before liver transplant.

The CDR3 protein is CASSATAYSSYNEQFF. The DNA is as follows: TGTGCCAGCAGTGCGACAGCGTATAGCTCCTACAATGAGCAGTTCTTC. In this chain, TRBV6-1 is recombined with TRBJ2-1; the best D guess is TRBD1, with 5 bases matching. V gives up 4 bases and J gives up 0 bases, and the segment between their germline ends measures 13 bases. Inclusive of the bounding cysteine and phenylalanine, the CDR3 is 16 residues long. Just CDR3 DNA is preserved here, 48 bases in frame from base 1. Via the germline V gene, CDR1 is MNHNS and CDR2 SASEGT.